The rows below give T cell receptor beta chains drawn from one sample of a study of T cells after posttransplantation cyclophosphamide. The protocol was immunoSEQ multiplex PCR, while the TCRdb copy is restricted to in-frame clones and leaves out a portion. There are roughly 40,000 clones in the sample, none observed a single time. Sequencing was carried out using PBMCs. The receptor source for this set is a woman between 50 and 59 years old in good health and a related stem cell transplant donor. Both conserved end residues are part of each CDR3. The order of the fields is clone size, J gene, D gene, V gene, CDR3 DNA, CDR3 protein. The D gene is left open where the match is weak. Some rows have no size entry. The others give once, few or many, or a class for an expanded clone.

clone size: many
J gene: TRBJ1-2
D gene: NA
V gene: TRBV9
CDR3 DNA: TGTGCCAGCAGCGTCGGGGTTAACTATGGCTACACCTTC
CDR3 protein: CASSVGVNYGYTF

clone size: NA
J gene: TRBJ1-3
D gene: NA
V gene: TRBV15
CDR3 DNA: TGTGCCACCAGCAGAGATGCGGGAAACACCATATATTTT
CDR3 protein: CATSRDAGNTIYF

clone size: few
J gene: TRBJ2-7
D gene: TRBD1
V gene: TRBV7-2
CDR3 DNA: TGTGCCGGCAGCTCGTACAGGGGATCCTACGAGCAGTACTTC
CDR3 protein: CAGSSYRGSYEQYF

clone size: many
J gene: TRBJ2-7
D gene: TRBD2
V gene: TRBV7-2
CDR3 DNA: TGTGCCAGCAGCTCCAATCTAGCGGGGGGATCCTACGAGCAGTACTTC
CDR3 protein: CASSSNLAGGSYEQYF

clone size: many
J gene: TRBJ1-2
D gene: NA
V gene: TRBV7-8
CDR3 DNA: TGTGCCAGCAGCTTCAGGGGAGGGAGTGGCTACACCTTC
CDR3 protein: CASSFRGGSGYTF

clone size: many
J gene: TRBJ1-3
D gene: TRBD1
V gene: TRBV30
CDR3 DNA: TGTGCCTCCGACAGGGTAGCCTCTGGAAACACCATATATTTT
CDR3 protein: CASDRVASGNTIYF

clone size: few
J gene: TRBJ2-5
D gene: NA
V gene: TRBV28
CDR3 DNA: TGTGCCAGCAGTTTATGGGGGGGGGCCAGAGAGACCCAGTACTTC
CDR3 protein: CASSLWGGARETQYF

clone size: many
J gene: TRBJ1-5
D gene: NA
V gene: TRBV27
CDR3 DNA: TGTGCCAGCACCGCAGGGTTTAATCAGCCCCAGCATTTT
CDR3 protein: CASTAGFNQPQHF

clone size: many
J gene: TRBJ2-7
D gene: NA
V gene: TRBV7-2
CDR3 DNA: TGTGCCAGCAGCACGACAGTGAACTCCTACGAGCAGTACTTC
CDR3 protein: CASSTTVNSYEQYF

clone size: many
J gene: TRBJ1-6
D gene: NA
V gene: TRBV10-3
CDR3 DNA: TGTGCCATCAGTCGCCGCCTGGAGAGCTCCTATAATTCACCCCTCCACTTT
CDR3 protein: CAISRRLESSYNSPLHF

clone size: many
J gene: TRBJ2-4
D gene: NA
V gene: TRBV29-1
CDR3 DNA: TGCAGCGGGCGGGGAGGCTTAAACATTCAGTACTTC
CDR3 protein: CSGRGGLNIQYF

clone size: many
J gene: TRBJ2-7
D gene: TRBD1
V gene: TRBV11-1
CDR3 DNA: TGTGCCAGCAGCCCCCCGGGACAGTCCTACGAGCAGTACTTC
CDR3 protein: CASSPPGQSYEQYF

clone size: many
J gene: TRBJ2-6
D gene: NA
V gene: TRBV6-5
CDR3 DNA: TGTGCCAGCAGCCCGGTTTCTGGGGCCAACGTCCTGACTTTC
CDR3 protein: CASSPVSGANVLTF

clone size: many
J gene: TRBJ1-6
D gene: TRBD1
V gene: TRBV14
CDR3 DNA: TGTGCCAGCAGCCCCCGACAGGGCTATAATTCACCCCTCCACTTT
CDR3 protein: CASSPRQGYNSPLHF

clone size: many
J gene: TRBJ2-7
D gene: NA
V gene: TRBV5-1
CDR3 DNA: TGCGCCAGCAGCTTGGACAGGTTTGCCTACGAGCAGTACTTC
CDR3 protein: CASSLDRFAYEQYF

clone size: NA
J gene: TRBJ2-3
D gene: TRBD2
V gene: TRBV5-1
CDR3 DNA: TGCGCCAGCAGCCCCTTAGCGGGGGGGGTCCGGGATACGCAGTATTTT
CDR3 protein: CASSPLAGGVRDTQYF

clone size: many
J gene: TRBJ2-2
D gene: NA
V gene: TRBV6-6
CDR3 DNA: TGTGCCAGCAGTTTACTCCCGGTTGGGGAGCTGTTTTTT
CDR3 protein: CASSLLPVGELFF

clone size: NA
J gene: TRBJ2-3
D gene: TRBD2
V gene: TRBV28
CDR3 DNA: TGTGCCAGCAGGGGGGGGGATACGCAGTATTTT
CDR3 protein: CASRGGDTQYF

clone size: many
J gene: TRBJ1-1
D gene: TRBD1
V gene: TRBV5-1
CDR3 DNA: TGCGCCAGCAGCTTTGTCGTGGACAGGGGAGGGAACACTGAAGCTTTCTTT
CDR3 protein: CASSFVVDRGGNTEAFF

clone size: few
J gene: TRBJ2-7
D gene: NA
V gene: TRBV6-1
CDR3 DNA: TGTGCCAGCAGTTTTCGGGGAGTGAACTACGAGCAGTACTTC
CDR3 protein: CASSFRGVNYEQYF

clone size: NA
J gene: TRBJ2-7
D gene: TRBD2
V gene: TRBV6-5
CDR3 DNA: TGTGCCAGCAGTGCGGAAGGACTAGCGGCCTACGAGCAGTACTTC
CDR3 protein: CASSAEGLAAYEQYF

clone size: many
J gene: TRBJ2-7
D gene: TRBD2
V gene: TRBV18
CDR3 DNA: TGTGCCAGCTCACCACTTAGAGCGGGAGGAGCCTACGAGCAGTACTTC
CDR3 protein: CASSPLRAGGAYEQYF

clone size: NA
J gene: TRBJ1-6
D gene: NA
V gene: TRBV30
CDR3 DNA: TGTGCCTGGACTCGGGGGAATAATTCACCCCTCCACTTT
CDR3 protein: CAWTRGNNSPLHF

clone size: few
J gene: TRBJ2-3
D gene: TRBD2
V gene: TRBV28
CDR3 DNA: TGTGCCAGCAGCTCCGGGACTAGCGGGCCAGATACGCAGTATTTT
CDR3 protein: CASSSGTSGPDTQYF

clone size: many
J gene: TRBJ2-2
D gene: TRBD1
V gene: TRBV30
CDR3 DNA: TGTGCCTGGAGCTACCGCGGGACAGGGCAGGTTTCTTTCACCGGGGAGCTGTTTTTT
CDR3 protein: CAWSYRGTGQVSFTGELFF

clone size: NA
J gene: TRBJ1-2
D gene: NA
V gene: TRBV30
CDR3 DNA: TGTGCCTGGACCCTGGACAGTACCTATGGCTACACCTTC
CDR3 protein: CAWTLDSTYGYTF

clone size: many
J gene: TRBJ2-2
D gene: NA
V gene: TRBV5-1
CDR3 DNA: TGCGCCAGCAGCCCTGAACCCAGATCCGGGGAGCTGTTTTTT
CDR3 protein: CASSPEPRSGELFF

clone size: many
J gene: TRBJ2-4
D gene: NA
V gene: TRBV7-2
CDR3 DNA: TGTGCCAGCAGCTTAGGGCAGGGCCAAAACATTCAGTACTTC
CDR3 protein: CASSLGQGQNIQYF

clone size: many
J gene: TRBJ2-2
D gene: NA
V gene: TRBV28
CDR3 DNA: TGTGCCAGCAGGTCTAGGACAAAAAACACCGGGGAGCTGTTTTTT
CDR3 protein: CASRSRTKNTGELFF

clone size: many
J gene: TRBJ2-1
D gene: TRBD1
V gene: TRBV5-4
CDR3 DNA: TGTGCCAGCAGCTTGAGTGGGGGACAGGGCTACTACAATGAGCAGTTCTTC
CDR3 protein: CASSLSGGQGYYNEQFF

clone size: many
J gene: TRBJ1-1
D gene: NA
V gene: TRBV27
CDR3 DNA: TGTGCCAGCAGTCCCCTCGGGGGAATAGGGACTGAAGCTTTCTTT
CDR3 protein: CASSPLGGIGTEAFF

clone size: NA
J gene: TRBJ2-3
D gene: NA
V gene: TRBV27
CDR3 DNA: TGTGCCAGCAGTTTCAGAGGGGGGGCCACAGATACGCAGTATTTT
CDR3 protein: CASSFRGGATDTQYF

clone size: many
J gene: TRBJ1-2
D gene: NA
V gene: TRBV5-1
CDR3 DNA: TGCGCCAGCAGCTTGCGGGTGGGAGTCGACGGCTACACCTTC
CDR3 protein: CASSLRVGVDGYTF

clone size: many
J gene: TRBJ1-2
D gene: NA
V gene: TRBV2
CDR3 DNA: TGTGCCAGCAGTGTCCAGGCAGGAGGCTACACCTTC
CDR3 protein: CASSVQAGGYTF

clone size: many
J gene: TRBJ1-2
D gene: NA
V gene: TRBV7-9
CDR3 DNA: TGTGCCAGCAGCTCGACAGGCGCCTCTGCCTATGGCTACACCTTC
CDR3 protein: CASSSTGASAYGYTF

clone size: few
J gene: TRBJ1-5
D gene: TRBD1
V gene: TRBV28
CDR3 DNA: TGTGCCAGCAGTCCACCGGGACAGGGGATAGGCAATCAGCCCCAGCATTTT
CDR3 protein: CASSPPGQGIGNQPQHF

clone size: many
J gene: TRBJ2-1
D gene: NA
V gene: TRBV5-6
CDR3 DNA: TGTGCCAGCAGCTTGTATTTTCGGGGGAGCGGTGAGCAGTTCTTC
CDR3 protein: CASSLYFRGSGEQFF

clone size: many
J gene: TRBJ1-1
D gene: TRBD1
V gene: TRBV7-9
CDR3 DNA: TGTGCCAGCAGCTCTGCAGGGACAGCAAACACTGAAGCTTTCTTT
CDR3 protein: CASSSAGTANTEAFF

clone size: many
J gene: TRBJ2-7
D gene: TRBD1
V gene: TRBV30
CDR3 DNA: TGTGCCTGGACACCAACCGGGACAGGGCGTAGAGAGCAGTACTTC
CDR3 protein: CAWTPTGTGRREQYF

clone size: many
J gene: TRBJ1-4
D gene: NA
V gene: TRBV5-1
CDR3 DNA: TGCGCCAGCAGTTTTGGTTTGACGGACTATGGAGGCGAAAAACTGTTTTTT
CDR3 protein: CASSFGLTDYGGEKLFF

clone size: many
J gene: TRBJ2-7
D gene: TRBD1
V gene: TRBV5-1
CDR3 DNA: TGCGCCAGCAGCGTATCTCCCCGTGGGGGACAGGGGAGGTACGAGCAGTACTTC
CDR3 protein: CASSVSPRGGQGRYEQYF

clone size: many
J gene: TRBJ2-6
D gene: NA
V gene: TRBV28
CDR3 DNA: TGTGCCAGCACCCCCGGGAGTGATGGGGCCAACGTCCTGACTTTC
CDR3 protein: CASTPGSDGANVLTF

clone size: many
J gene: TRBJ1-5
D gene: NA
V gene: TRBV6-1
CDR3 DNA: TGTGCCAGCAGTGACGGTGCTGATCAGCCCCAGCATTTT
CDR3 protein: CASSDGADQPQHF

clone size: NA
J gene: TRBJ2-5
D gene: TRBD1
V gene: TRBV9
CDR3 DNA: TGTGCCAGCAGCGTAGGGGGGGCGGACAGGGTTCAGTACTTC
CDR3 protein: CASSVGGADRVQYF